These 18 T cell receptor beta chains came from one sample sequenced in a study of blood T cell repertoires in COVID-19. TCRdb's table, derived via immunoSEQ multiplex PCR, lists solely in-frame clones and lacks some. The table shows about 250,000 clones, with 75% to 90% occurring only once. The sample was peripheral blood. All receptors come from a woman in her twenties or thirties with active or convalescent COVID-19.

This clone was found once. The rearrangement links TRBV14 to TRBJ2-1; D possibly corresponds to TRBD1 (6 bases). Germline V CDR1 and CDR2: SGHDN, FVKESK. CDR3 length: 14 amino acids. V shed 3 bases and J shed 4 bases, with 10 bases lying between them. The CDR3 coding sequence is TGTGCCAGCAGCCATCAGGGGAATTACAATGAGCAGTTCTTC. Encoded protein: CASSHQGNYNEQFF.

This clone is judged medium-sized. The genes are TRBV5-6 and TRBJ2-2; perhaps TRBD1 as D (5 bases). This CDR3 contains 16 residues. Per germline, CDR1 SGHDT and CDR2 YYEEEE. The V gene lost 6 bases and the J gene lost 0 bases, with 15 bases spanning the gap. This chain's CDR3 is CASTRDSLSNTGELFF. The DNA of the CDR3 is TGTGCCAGCACCCGCGACAGCTTGTCGAACACCGGGGAGCTGTTTTTT.

The CDR3 sequence: CASSEQGIGTGELFF. CDR3 sequence (DNA): TGCGCCAGCTCTGAACAGGGGATTGGCACCGGGGAGCTGTTTTTT. The chain couples TRBV5-1 to TRBJ2-2; 7 positions agree with TRBD1. V lost 7 bases to trimming and J lost 4 bases; unmatched junction nucleotides: 10. The CDR3 consists of 15 residues. Germline V gene lookup returns CDR1 SGHRS and CDR2 YFSETQ.

The chain combines TRBV5-1 with TRBJ1-4; tentative D call: TRBD1 (5 bases). Germline values: CDR1 SGHRS, CDR2 YFSETQ. Trimming removed 1 base at V and 4 bases at J, with 11 bases between. CDR3 size: 15 residues. The CDR3 region is CASSLSDSFNEKLFF. CDR3 nucleotides: TGCGCCAGCAGCTTGTCAGACAGCTTTAATGAAAAACTGTTTTTT.

The V call is TRBV10-3, the J call TRBJ2-5; 7 positions match TRBD1. This CDR3 has 14 residues. Germline V gene sequence: CDR1 ENHRY, CDR2 SYGVKD. The V and J ends lost 5 bases and 5 bases, in that order; junction bases with no gene match: 8. The DNA of the CDR3 is TGTGCCATCAGTCGAAGACAGGGCCGGGAGACCCAGTACTTC. The encoded protein is CAISRRQGRETQYF.

The chain recombines TRBV4-1 with TRBJ2-1, with 7 bases aligning to TRBD1. This CDR3 spans 17 amino acids. Looked up from germline, CDR1 is MGHRA and CDR2 is YSYEKL. The J segment lost 1 base and the V segment lost 5 bases, leaving 11 bases of the junction unmatched. The CDR3 DNA reads as TGCGCCAGCAGCTTCGTAGGCAGGGGGACGTCCTACAATGAGCAGTTCTTC. Encoded protein: CASSFVGRGTSYNEQFF.

This rearrangement joins TRBV28 to TRBJ1-1, with a weak D call TRBD1 (6 bases). The germline V gene encodes CDR1 MDHEN and CDR2 SYDVKM. The CDR3 has 15 amino acids. V lost 5 bases, J lost 4 bases, and 17 bases lay in between. This chain's CDR3 is CASSMGGQGSTEAFF. Written as DNA, the CDR3 is TGTGCCAGCAGTATGGGGGGGCAAGGGAGCACTGAAGCTTTCTTT.

The chain employs TRBV7-2 and TRBJ2-5; no clear D gene. The CDR3 sequence is 13 residues long. Trimming cost V 1 base and J 5 bases, with 8 bases left between them. Germline V lookup: CDR1 SGHTA, CDR2 FQGNSA. CDR3 region: CASSLVAKETQYF. In nucleotides, the CDR3 is TGTGCCAGCAGCTTAGTTGCTAAGGAGACCCAGTACTTC.

This chain joins TRBV4-1 and TRBJ2-5, with 8 bases that match TRBD1. CDR1 and CDR2 from the germline V gene are MGHRA and YSYEKL. The CDR3 consists of 14 residues. The junction had 4 bases not matched to a gene; V was cut back by 3 bases and J by 4 bases. The DNA for the CDR3 is TGCGCCAGCAGCCAGAGCACAGGGGGAGAGACCCAGTACTTC. This sequence encodes CASSQSTGGETQYF.

This CDR3 reads CAWSVRGRFGSTMGANTGELFF. The CDR3 DNA follows: TGTGCCTGGAGTGTCCGGGGGAGGTTCGGGTCCACCATGGGGGCGAACACCGGGGAGCTGTTTTTT. J is TRBJ2-2 and V is TRBV30; the D gene is possibly TRBD2 (6 bases). V was pared by 0 bases and J by 0 bases, with 29 bases between. The CDR3 consists of 22 residues. CDR1 and CDR2 from the germline V gene are GTSNPN and SVGIG (reference sequence).

The genes are TRBV4-3 and TRBJ1-2; TRBD1 is a possible D gene (6 bases). V was shortened by 4 bases and J by 2 bases, with 14 bases between the two germline ends. The CDR3 consists of 15 residues. Germline-derived CDR1 and CDR2 are LGHNA and YSLEER. The CDR3 here is CASSPGVERNYGYTF. CDR3 sequence (DNA): TGCGCCAGCAGCCCAGGGGTGGAGAGAAACTATGGCTACACCTTC.

CDR3 protein: CASSTTGVAGGTDTQYF. The CDR3 DNA sequence: TGCGCCAGCAGCACCACGGGGGTAGCGGGGGGCACAGATACGCAGTATTTT. This sequence joins TRBV5-1 and TRBJ2-3; 9 positions match TRBD2. The CDR3 runs 17 residues. Germline CDR1 reads SGHRS; CDR2 reads YFSETQ. Trimming at V came to 4 bases and at J to 1 base, leaving 10 bases not matched to a gene.

The J gene is TRBJ1-2, the V gene TRBV5-4; TRBD1 matches at 8 bases. The ends lost 9 bases at V and 2 bases at J; junction bases unmatched: 6. There are 13 residues in the CDR3. Germline-derived CDR1 and CDR2 are SGHNT and YYREEE (reference sequence). CDR3 sequence: CAITGQENYGYTF. In DNA, the CDR3 is TGTGCCATTACGGGACAGGAGAACTATGGCTACACCTTC.

V and J are TRBV5-8 and TRBJ1-4; 12 bases are a match to TRBD1. V lost 3 bases to trimming and J lost 3 bases; unmatched junction nucleotides: 3. Per the germline V gene, CDR1 is SGHTS and CDR2 is YDEGEE. The CDR3 consists of 16 residues. CDR3 residues: CASSWGQGAANEKLFF. CDR3 bases: TGTGCCAGCAGCTGGGGACAGGGGGCAGCTAATGAAAAACTGTTTTTT.

The rearrangement uses TRBV7-3 and TRBJ2-2; TRBD2 matches 12 bases. The germline CDR1 and CDR2 sequences are SGHTA and FQGTGA. The junction had 8 bases not matched to a gene; V was cut back by 5 bases and J by 7 bases. The CDR3 extends over 16 amino acids. The CDR3 loop is CASSPSGGAEIGELFF. In DNA, the CDR3 is TGTGCCAGCAGCCCTAGCGGGGGGGCCGAAATCGGGGAGCTGTTTTTT. The whole variable domain, filled in from reference TRBV7-3 and TRBJ2-2, reads GAGVSQTPSNKVTEKGKYVELRCDPISGHTALYWYRQSLGQGPEFLIYFQGTGAADDSGLPNDRFFAVRPEGSVSTLKIQRTERGDSAVYLCASSPSGGAEIGELFFGEGSRLTVL.

V usage is TRBV6-5 and J usage is TRBJ1-2; possibly TRBD1 for D (5 bases). Germline lookup yields CDR1 MNHEY and CDR2 SVGAGI. Trimming left V 3 bases short and J 2 bases short, with 16 bases between. CDR3 size: 16 residues. As DNA, the CDR3 is TGTGCCAGCAGTTATGGCGGGGACGGCCTCAACTATGGCTACACCTTC. As protein: CASSYGGDGLNYGYTF.

This clone came up once. J is TRBJ2-4 and V is TRBV7-2, with TRBD2 matching 10 bases. This CDR3 has 19 residues. V dropped 2 bases and J dropped 3; count of bases not matched to a gene: 13. Germline assignment: CDR1 SGHTA and CDR2 FQGNSA. The CDR3 loop reads CASSLFGLAGALGKNIQYF. The CDR3 region has the DNA TGTGCCAGCAGCTTATTCGGTCTAGCGGGGGCCCTTGGCAAAAACATTCAGTACTTC.

This chain links TRBV6-5 with TRBJ1-1, with D perhaps matching TRBD1 (5 bases). Trimming took off 6 bases at V and 11 bases at J, with 19 bases between the two ends. Germline V CDR1 and CDR2: MNHEY, SVGAGI. The CDR3 length is 13 residues. The CDR3 is CASSTDPGLWAFF. The CDR3 coding sequence is TGTGCCAGCAGCACGGACCCGGGACTATGGGCTTTCTTT.